Reported below is one TCR beta chain. This sample stems from a study of T-cell reconstitution after alpha-beta-depleted transplantation in children. The authors prepared the TCRbeta library with unique molecular identifiers. TCRdb fed the PCR reads into MiXCR, producing one record per CDR3 protein. This table holds 380,000 or so distinct CDR3 sequences, roughly 14% found once. The receptor comes from a human donor who donated a stem cell graft to a child with Fanconi anemia. The specimen was PBMCs, collected from the stem cell graft.

This CDR3 is CASSPDPPTSGKNIQYF. In DNA, the CDR3 is TGTGCCAGCTCACCCGACCCACCAACTAGCGGTAAAAACATTCAGTACTTC. The chain carries TRBV18 and TRBJ2-4; the match to TRBD2 covers 8 bases. Trimming took 3 bases from V and 4 from J; bases not matched to a gene: 11. Germline assignment: CDR1 KGHSH and CDR2 LQKENI. The CDR3 length is 17 residues.